Shown below are 27 T cell receptor beta chains from a single sample sequenced in a study of Graves' ophthalmopathy and Graves' hyperthyroidism. Transcripts of RNA were the source for amplifying TCR beta CDR3 regions. Second-round multiplex PCR came after a first-round RT-PCR that employed HTBI primers. TCRdb redid the calling of the multiplex PCR reads with MiXCR, one entry per CDR3 protein. The repertoire holds some 750,000 distinct CDR3 sequences, with roughly 40% as singletons. The specimen sequenced was peripheral blood. These receptors originate from an adult man with Graves' ophthalmopathy.

This clonotype has more than one count but fewer than ten. This chain uses TRBV7-9 with TRBJ2-7; 11 positions agree with TRBD1. V trimming: 5 bases; J trimming: 1 base; junction bases outside the gene matches: 4. The CDR3 spans 15 residues. Germline V gives CDR1 SEHNR, CDR2 FQNEAQ (reference sequence). The CDR3 DNA follows: TGTGCCAGCAGCGGCCGGGACAGGGGGTCCTACGAGCAGTACTTC. Translating it yields CASSGRDRGSYEQYF.

This clonotype was observed a handful of times. The rearrangement links TRBV7-2 to TRBJ2-2; 9 bases fit TRBD1. Germline V CDR1 and CDR2: SGHTA, FQGNSA. CDR3 length: 16 residues. The trim removed 2 bases at V and 4 bases at J, leaving 5 bases unmatched. This chain's CDR3 is CASSLLGQGVTGELFF. CDR3 DNA: TGTGCCAGCAGCTTACTGGGACAGGGAGTCACCGGGGAGCTGTTTTTT.

This clonotype was counted between two and nine times. V and J are TRBV2 and TRBJ1-4, with 7 bases identical to TRBD1. Unmatched junction bases numbered 7, after V lost 6 bases and J lost 6 bases. Germline CDR1 is SNHLY and CDR2 is FYNNEI. The length of the CDR3 is 14 residues. The DNA for the CDR3 is TGTGCCAGCAGGCCGGGACAGAAGTATGAAAAACTGTTTTTT. Protein product: CASRPGQKYEKLFF.

V is TRBV7-2 and J is TRBJ1-2; a weak D match, TRBD1 (5 bases). The CDR3 extends over 15 amino acids. The V gene's germline CDR1 is SGHTA and CDR2 FQGNSA. Trimming removed 7 bases at V and 4 bases at J, with 19 bases between. CDR3 nucleotide sequence: TGTGCCAGCATATCGGGGACGGGGGGAATCTATGGCTACACCTTC. Translated: CASISGTGGIYGYTF.

V gene TRBV15 combines with J gene TRBJ2-3; TRBD2 is a possible D gene (5 bases). CDR1 is LNHNV, CDR2 YYDKDF, per germline (reference sequence). CDR3 length equals 16 residues. Trimming removed 1 base at V and 0 bases at J, with 11 bases between. CDR3 sequence: CATSRGAGSSTDTQYF. DNA for the CDR3: TGTGCCACCAGCAGAGGGGCGGGCTCTAGCACAGATACGCAGTATTTT.

V and J are TRBV7-9 and TRBJ1-4, with 7 bases aligning to TRBD1. Trimming at V came to 5 bases and at J to 0 bases, leaving 6 bases not matched to a gene. CDR3 length equals 16 residues. Germline assignment: CDR1 SEHNR and CDR2 FQNEAQ (reference sequence). Here the CDR3 reads CASSRPQGTTNEKLFF. CDR3 DNA: TGTGCCAGCAGCCGCCCACAGGGGACAACTAATGAAAAACTGTTTTTT.

V and J are TRBV12-3 or TRBV12-4 and TRBJ1-1; D remains unclear. The V end lost 1 base, the J end lost 11 bases, and 14 bases lay between the germline ends. The CDR3 contains 13 residues. CDR3 coding DNA: TGTGCCAGCAGTTTAGGGCCGGCGAGTGAGGCTTTCTTT. Translating it yields CASSLGPASEAFF.

The CDR3 DNA sequence: TGTGCCAGCAGCGTGGGGGGGAGTTTGAACACTGAAGCTTTCTTT. Amino acid sequence: CASSVGGSLNTEAFF. The genes are TRBV9 and TRBJ1-1, with a tentative D call TRBD1 (5 bases). Germline V gene sequence: CDR1 SGDLS, CDR2 YYNGEE. Trimming left V 2 bases short and J 0 bases short, with 11 bases between. The CDR3 runs 15 residues.

This clonotype has a count of ten or more. The chain is built from TRBV7-9 and TRBJ1-1; D gene ambiguous. V lost 1 base to trimming and J lost 7 bases, with 10 bases between them. The CDR3 totals 13 residues. The germline V gene has CDR1 SEHNR and CDR2 FQNEAQ (reference sequence). Written as DNA, the CDR3 is TGTGCCAGCAGCTTAGACCCGGAGGGTGAAGCTTTCTTT. It is translated as CASSLDPEGEAFF.

This chain joins TRBV9 and TRBJ1-4, with D maybe TRBD1 (5 bases). The CDR3 sequence is 15 residues long. V was shortened by 4 bases and J by 8 bases, with 18 bases between the two germline ends. Germline CDR1 and CDR2: SGDLS and YYNGEE. The CDR3 protein is CASSSRPGSGEKLFF. The CDR3 DNA follows: TGTGCCAGCAGCAGCCGCCCAGGGTCGGGCGAAAAACTGTTTTTT.

This clonotype was recorded at least ten times. V usage is TRBV5-8 and J usage is TRBJ1-1; weak D call: TRBD1 (6 bases). Germline CDR1 SGHTS, CDR2 YDEGEE. Trimming removed 3 bases from V and 6 bases from J, with 6 bases in between. The CDR3 is 11 residues long. CDR3 DNA sequence: TGTGCCAGCAGCTACAGGGCTGAAGCTTTCTTT. Its translation is CASSYRAEAFF.

V usage is TRBV29-1 and J usage is TRBJ1-2; D is possibly TRBD1 (5 bases). The CDR3 spans 14 residues. Trimming shortened V by 3 bases and J by 6 bases, and 17 bases separated the two germline ends. Germline loops: CDR1 SQVTM, CDR2 ANQGSEA. This CDR3 reads CSVDEQGRNHGYTF. DNA for the CDR3: TGCAGCGTTGATGAGCAGGGCCGAAACCATGGCTACACCTTC.

The chain recombines TRBV7-9 with TRBJ1-4; 9 nucleotides align to TRBD1. CDR1 is SEHNR, CDR2 FQNEAQ, per germline (reference sequence). The CDR3 has 18 amino acids. Trimming took 4 bases from V and 0 from J; bases not matched to a gene: 9. For the CDR3, the DNA is TGTGCCAGCAGCTCCCAGACAGGGGGTCTTGCAACTAATGAAAAACTGTTTTTT. It yields the protein CASSSQTGGLATNEKLFF.

The chain joins TRBV11-2 to TRBJ1-5, with D unresolved. The CDR3 is 17 amino acids. Germline V gene data show CDR1 as SGHAT and CDR2 as FQNNGV. Trimming cost V 0 bases and J 0 bases, with 12 bases left between them. The CDR3 spells CASSLDYATYSNQPQHF. Here the CDR3 DNA reads TGTGCCAGCAGCTTAGATTACGCCACTTATAGCAATCAGCCCCAGCATTTT.

Turning to this clonotype: A much larger clone lies a single base off, so this may be a read error. This chain links TRBV20-1 with TRBJ1-5; possible D gene TRBD1, 5 bases. The CDR3 extends over 12 amino acids. V shed 5 bases and J shed 7 bases, with 12 bases lying between them. From germline, CDR1 is DFQATT and CDR2 SNEGSKA (reference sequence). CDR3 DNA: TGCAGTGCTGTCCGGGGGTCGCAGCCCCAGCATTTT. Its translation: CSAVRGSQPQHF.

A remark on this clonotype: Since no conserved phenylalanine or tryptophan closes the CDR3, a read error is the likely cause. No DNA is shown, since the ends of the CDR3 on it are uncertain; the CDR3 is the one TCRdb lists. This chain connects TRBV5-1 to TRBJ1-3. From germline, CDR1 is SGHRS and CDR2 YFSETQ. Including both end residues, the CDR3 is 12 amino acids long. CDR3 sequence reads: CASSLEAVGPNT.

This clonotype came up many times. V usage is TRBV2 and J usage is TRBJ1-2; D might be TRBD1 (5 bases). Germline CDR1 reads SNHLY; CDR2 reads FYNNEI. CDR3 length equals 14 residues. The V end lost 7 bases, the J end lost 7 bases, and 19 bases lay between the germline ends. CDR3: CASNPGTPSFGYTF. As DNA, the CDR3 is TGTGCCAGCAATCCCGGGACCCCCAGCTTTGGCTACACCTTC.

This chain uses TRBV7-9 with TRBJ2-5; TRBD2 matches at 11 bases. The CDR3 consists of 17 residues. Per the germline V gene, CDR1 is SEHNR and CDR2 is FQNEAQ (reference sequence). The V segment lost 5 bases and the J segment 4 bases; nucleotides outside the gene matches: 12. Here the CDR3 DNA reads TGTGCCAGCAGCCAAGACCCACTAGCGGGAGTGGGAGAGACCCAGTACTTC. Its protein product is CASSQDPLAGVGETQYF.

The rearrangement uses TRBV10-3 and TRBJ2-3; D gene uncertain. The V end lost 10 bases, the J end lost 7 bases, and 12 bases lay between the germline ends. The CDR3 is made up of 11 amino acids. The germline V gene has CDR1 ENHRY and CDR2 SYGVKD. CDR3 sequence reads: CASSKRNTQYF. DNA for the CDR3: TGTGCCAGCAGCAAAAGAAATACGCAGTATTTT.

The rearrangement joins TRBV4-2 to TRBJ2-7; D remains ambiguous. The CDR3 is 13 amino acids. Germline V lookup: CDR1 LGHNA, CDR2 YNFKEQ. Trimming left V 5 bases short and J 2 bases short, with 10 bases between. The CDR3 here is CASSTRPTYEQYF. CDR3 DNA sequence: TGTGCCAGCAGCACCCGACCGACCTACGAGCAGTACTTC.

This clonotype appeared a few times. This CDR3 reads CASSGWTGNQPQHF. In DNA form, the CDR3 reads TGTGCCAGCAGTGGTTGGACAGGCAATCAGCCCCAGCATTTT. V gene TRBV2 combines with J gene TRBJ1-5; TRBD1 might be the D (6 bases). The CDR3 sequence is 14 residues long. Germline loops: CDR1 SNHLY, CDR2 FYNNEI. The V and J ends lost 4 bases and 2 bases respectively, with 9 bases between them.

The chain uses TRBV20-1 and TRBJ1-3; a weak D match, TRBD1 (5 bases). The germline V and J ends were trimmed by 6 bases and 4 bases, with 19 bases remaining between them. The CDR3 is made up of 15 amino acids. The germline V gene has CDR1 DFQATT and CDR2 SNEGSKA (reference sequence). CDR3 residues: CSAPWGGSGGNTIYF. Written as DNA, the CDR3 is TGCAGTGCACCCTGGGGGGGGTCGGGAGGAAACACCATATATTTT.

The chain couples TRBV25-1 to TRBJ1-6; 9 nucleotides align to TRBD1. This CDR3 is 16 amino acids long. V shed 8 bases, J shed 5 bases, and the junction held 10 bases outside the gene matches. The germline gives CDR1 MGHDK, CDR2 SYGVNS. The CDR3 DNA follows: TGTGCCAGCTCCTCCGCCCGGACAGGGGATAATTCACCCCTCCACTTT. This translates into CASSSARTGDNSPLHF.

This clonotype occurred a few times. V and J are TRBV28 and TRBJ1-5, with D perhaps matching TRBD1 (5 bases). The V end was cut by 5 bases, the J end by 9 bases, with 14 bases between. This CDR3 is built from 13 residues. Germline V gene lookup returns CDR1 MDHEN and CDR2 SYDVKM. The CDR3 sequence: CASSPRGPRPQHF. In DNA, the CDR3 is TGTGCCAGCAGTCCCCGGGGCCCGCGGCCCCAGCATTTT. Full variable domain (remainder filled in from reference TRBV28 and TRBJ1-5): DVKVTQSSRYLVKRTGEKVFLECVQDMDHENMFWYRQDPGLGLRLIYFSYDVKMKEKGDIPEGYSVSREKKERFSLILESASTNQTSMYLCASSPRGPRPQHFGDGTRLSIL.

The rearrangement joins TRBV19 to TRBJ1-5; D is uncertain. V was trimmed by 3 bases and J by 3 bases, leaving 12 bases between them. The CDR3 spans 15 residues. Per the germline V gene, CDR1 is LNHDA and CDR2 is SQIVND (reference sequence). The CDR3 region is CASSIEGRDNQPQHF. CDR3 sequence (DNA): TGTGCCAGTAGTATCGAGGGTAGGGACAATCAGCCCCAGCATTTT.

This clonotype was observed a few times. The CDR3 coding sequence is TGTGCCAGCAGCCAGCGCAGGGGAGGAAACACCATATATTTT. Residues: CASSQRRGGNTIYF. V gene TRBV7-8 combines with J gene TRBJ1-3, with D perhaps matching TRBD1 (6 bases). Trimming took 5 bases from V and 4 from J, leaving 12 bases between them. The CDR3 is 14 amino acids. Germline V lookup: CDR1 SGHVS, CDR2 FQNEAQ.

The V gene is TRBV7-8, the J gene TRBJ2-7, with TRBD2 matching over 7 bases. The CDR3 extends over 14 amino acids. Trimming cost V 2 bases and J 3 bases; bases outside gene matches: 4. Germline V gives CDR1 SGHVS, CDR2 FQNEAQ. CDR3 in DNA: TGTGCCAGCAGCTTACGCGGGGGATTCTACGAGCAGTACTTC. As protein: CASSLRGGFYEQYF. The whole variable domain, filled in from reference TRBV7-8 and TRBJ2-7, reads GAGVSQSPRYKVAKRGQDVALRCDPISGHVSLFWYQQALGQGPEFLTYFQNEAQLDKSGLPSDRFFAERPEGSVSTLKIQRTQQEDSAVYLCASSLRGGFYEQYFGPGTRLTVT.